Each of the 27 T cell receptor beta chains below was sequenced from the same sample in a study of cytomegalovirus exposure and HLA in healthy donors listed by TCRdb under 2017. Libraries were built with the immunoSEQ multiplex PCR assay. For the multiplex PCR, a mixture combining 60 forward primers for TCR Vbeta segments and 13 reverse primers for TCR Jbeta segments was used. The table comes from immuneACCESS by way of TCRdb, which keeps in-frame sequences with V and J called. Part of the clones is missing from these tables; in studies checked, under half for an unresolved V gene and the rest for unknown reasons. This sample holds around 130,000 clones; over 70% were observed only once. The ten largest clonotypes hold less than 2.5% of the sample. The sample consisted of PBMCs. Receptor source: a woman in her forties in good health and CMV-seropositive.

This clone came up once. This sequence joins TRBV7-6 and TRBJ2-1, with a tentative D call TRBD1 (6 bases). CDR1 SGHVS and CDR2 FNYEAQ come from the germline V gene. The CDR3 sequence is 17 residues long. V lost 0 bases and J 0 bases, leaving 12 bases between the germline ends. CDR3 protein: CASSLAGHSSSYNEQFF. CDR3 bases: TGTGCCAGCAGCTTAGCGGGACATTCGAGCTCCTACAATGAGCAGTTCTTC.

V gene TRBV14 combines with J gene TRBJ2-1; 10 bases match TRBD2. The V gene's germline CDR1 is SGHDN and CDR2 FVKESK. The CDR3 totals 18 residues. V shed 4 bases and J 8 bases; nucleotides not matched to a gene: 17. The CDR3 DNA follows: TGTGCCAGCAGCCGAGAAATGCTTCTAGCGGGGGTCGGTGATGAGCAGTTCTTC. It yields the protein CASSREMLLAGVGDEQFF. The full variable domain, in which reference TRBV14 and TRBJ2-1 provide the parts outside the CDR3, is EAGVTQFPSHSVIEKGQTVTLRCDPISGHDNLYWYRRVMGKEIKFLLHFVKESKQDESGMPNNRFLAERTGGTYSTLKVQPAELEDSGVYFCASSREMLLAGVGDEQFFGPGTRLTVL.

The chain combines TRBV28 with TRBJ1-1, with D possibly being TRBD1 (5 bases). CDR1 and CDR2 from the germline V gene are MDHEN and SYDVKM. Trimming shortened V by 5 bases and J by 1 base, and 14 bases separated the two germline ends. This CDR3 spans 15 amino acids. The CDR3 DNA is TGTGCCAGCAGTACCTCGGGGGAGGCGAACACTGAAGCTTTCTTT. Translating gives CASSTSGEANTEAFF.

The V and J genes are TRBV19 and TRBJ2-1; 16 nucleotides line up with TRBD2. CDR1 is LNHDA and CDR2 is SQIVND in the germline V gene (reference sequence). The CDR3 runs 18 residues. Trimming removed 5 bases from V and 7 bases from J; junction bases left unmatched: 11. DNA of the CDR3: TGTGCCAGTAGTGTGGGACTAGCGGGAGGGCCAGAATTTAATGAGCAGTTCTTC. It yields the protein CASSVGLAGGPEFNEQFF.

This clone was seen a few times. The chain combines TRBV27 with TRBJ2-1; a possible D gene is TRBD2 (5 bases). This CDR3 comprises 13 residues. The V gene lost 3 bases and the J gene lost 4 bases, with 7 bases spanning the gap. Germline V gene sequence: CDR1 MNHEY, CDR2 SMNVEV (reference sequence). This chain's CDR3 is CASSFRGYNEQFF. The DNA of the CDR3 is TGTGCCAGCAGTTTCAGAGGGTACAATGAGCAGTTCTTC.

The rearrangement joins TRBV18 to TRBJ2-2; D is uncertain. The length of the CDR3 is 14 residues. Germline CDR1 KGHSH, CDR2 LQKENI. Trimming removed 4 bases from V and 5 bases from J, with 11 bases in between. DNA for the CDR3: TGTGCCAGCTCACGGGTGCGGAGTACCGGGGAGCTGTTTTTT. The encoded protein is CASSRVRSTGELFF.

This chain connects TRBV2 to TRBJ1-1, with D possibly matching TRBD1 (6 bases). V was pared by 8 bases and J by 12 bases, with 19 bases between. CDR1 is SNHLY and CDR2 is FYNNEI in the germline V gene. The CDR3 consists of 12 residues. This chain's CDR3 is CASRLGGLGSFF. CDR3 bases: TGTGCCAGCCGTCTTGGGGGCCTCGGGTCTTTCTTT.

The genes are TRBV5-6 and TRBJ2-3, with TRBD2 as a possible D gene (6 bases). V lost 0 bases, J lost 0 bases, and 8 bases lay in between. This CDR3 contains 15 residues. Germline CDR1 reads SGHDT; CDR2 reads YYEEEE. This chain's CDR3 is CASSLGLASTDTQYF. In DNA, the CDR3 is TGTGCCAGCAGCTTGGGGCTAGCGAGCACAGATACGCAGTATTTT.

The chain carries TRBV9 and TRBJ2-1; tentatively, D is TRBD2 (5 bases). This CDR3 region has 15 residues. V gave up 4 bases and J gave up 10 bases, with 21 bases separating them. Looked up from germline, CDR1 is SGDLS and CDR2 is YYNGEE. The CDR3 nucleotides read TGTGCCAGCAGCTATACTAGAACCTCTCCGCGCGAGCAGTTCTTC. As protein: CASSYTRTSPREQFF.

V usage is TRBV5-1 and J usage is TRBJ2-7; 7 nucleotides match TRBD1. The length of the CDR3 is 13 residues. J lost 1 base, V lost 3 bases, and 1 base had no gene match. Looked up from germline, CDR1 is SGHRS and CDR2 is YFSETQ. This chain's CDR3 is CASSSTGSYEQYF. The CDR3 nucleotides are TGCGCCAGCAGCTCGACAGGGTCCTACGAGCAGTACTTC.

The rearrangement links TRBV9 to TRBJ2-1, with 7 bases that match TRBD2. The V segment lost 2 bases and the J segment 0 bases; nucleotides outside the gene matches: 8. Germline CDR1 is SGDLS and CDR2 is YYNGEE. CDR3 size: 17 residues. The chain's CDR3 is CASSVRAGGSSYNEQFF. As DNA, the CDR3 is TGTGCCAGCAGCGTCCGGGCCGGGGGGAGCTCCTACAATGAGCAGTTCTTC.

This chain uses TRBV4-3 with TRBJ2-5; TRBD2 might be the D (6 bases). Trimming shortened V by 5 bases and J by 0 bases, and 13 bases separated the two germline ends. Per germline, CDR1 LGHNA and CDR2 YSLEER. This CDR3 has 15 residues. The CDR3: CASSYARDYQETQYF. For the CDR3, the DNA is TGCGCCAGCAGCTACGCTCGGGACTACCAAGAGACCCAGTACTTC.

The table lists this clone with a count of one. The chain is built from TRBV7-9 and TRBJ2-7; D may be TRBD2 (5 bases). Per germline, CDR1 SEHNR and CDR2 FQNEAQ (reference sequence). V shed 5 bases and J shed 0 bases, with 14 bases lying between them. The CDR3 length is 15 residues. CDR3 amino acids: CASSQIAFSSYEQYF. Here the CDR3 DNA reads TGTGCCAGCAGCCAAATAGCGTTTAGCTCCTACGAGCAGTACTTC.

This clone was observed a few times. The V and J genes are TRBV30 and TRBJ1-2; D perhaps matches TRBD1 (5 bases). Germline loops: CDR1 GTSNPN, CDR2 SVGIG (reference sequence). Trimming took 1 base from V and 6 from J, leaving 6 bases between them. This CDR3 has 11 residues. CDR3 amino acids: CAWSEGDGYTF. As DNA, the CDR3 is TGTGCCTGGAGTGAAGGGGATGGCTACACCTTC.

The V call is TRBV30, the J call TRBJ2-7; D possibly corresponds to TRBD1 (6 bases). CDR1 GTSNPN and CDR2 SVGIG come from the germline V gene (reference sequence). Trimming took 0 bases from V and 5 from J, leaving 17 bases between them. This CDR3 contains 15 residues. As DNA, the CDR3 is TGTGCCTGGAGTGTACCGAACAGGGTCCACGACGAGCAGTACTTC. Translating gives CAWSVPNRVHDEQYF.

CDR3 in amino acids: CASSLQQGSNEQYF. The DNA for the CDR3 is TGTGCCAGCAGCTTGCAACAGGGGAGCAACGAGCAGTACTTC. The rearrangement links TRBV11-2 to TRBJ2-7, with 7 nucleotides matching TRBD1. Germline V gives CDR1 SGHAT, CDR2 FQNNGV. The CDR3 runs 14 residues. J was trimmed by 5 bases and V by 3 bases; bases with no gene match: 7.

V and J are TRBV7-2 and TRBJ1-3; no reliable D call. From germline, CDR1 is SGHTA and CDR2 FQGNSA. The CDR3 length is 12 residues. Trimming pared 0 bases from V and 10 bases from J, leaving 7 bases between. CDR3 in amino acids: CASSLAYGTIYF. CDR3 DNA: TGTGCCAGCAGCTTAGCCTACGGGACCATATATTTT.

The V call is TRBV28, the J call TRBJ1-2; the D gene is possibly TRBD1 (6 bases). The V gene's germline CDR1 is MDHEN and CDR2 SYDVKM. Trimming took off 6 bases at V and 0 bases at J, with 11 bases between the two ends. The CDR3 spans 14 residues. The CDR3 nucleotides are TGTGCCAGCAGCCAGGGGCAGGCTAACTATGGCTACACCTTC. Protein: CASSQGQANYGYTF.

In its sample, this clone was seen a few times. The chain has TRBV5-1 and TRBJ2-3; tentatively, D is TRBD1 (6 bases). This CDR3 is built from 14 residues. Germline lookup yields CDR1 SGHRS and CDR2 YFSETQ. Trimming removed 4 bases from V and 2 bases from J, with 11 bases in between. The CDR3 sequence: CASSLDSHTDTQYF. The DNA of the CDR3 is TGCGCCAGCAGCCTGGACAGCCACACAGATACGCAGTATTTT. Filled out from reference TRBV5-1 and TRBJ2-3, the complete variable domain reads KAGVTQTPRYLIKTRGQQVTLSCSPISGHRSVSWYQQTPGQGLQFLFEYFSETQRNKGNFPGRFSGRQFSNSRSEMNVSTLELGDSALYLCASSLDSHTDTQYFGPGTRLTVL.

This clone was observed once. CDR3 bases: TGTGCCAGCAGTGAAGGACAGGGGACTGGAAACACCATATATTTT. Amino acid sequence: CASSEGQGTGNTIYF. V gene TRBV6-1 combines with J gene TRBJ1-3, with 8 bases that match TRBD1. The CDR3 covers 15 residues. In germline, CDR1 is MNHNS, CDR2 SASEGT. V was clipped by 1 base and J by 2 bases; unmatched bases: 1.

The chain has TRBV28 and TRBJ2-7; possibly TRBD2 for D (5 bases). The V gene's germline CDR1 is MDHEN and CDR2 SYDVKM. This CDR3 contains 15 residues. Between the trimmed V and J ends, which lost 6 bases and 4 bases, there was a span of 19 bases. The CDR3 spells CASSPNPTGIYEQYF. The CDR3 DNA is TGTGCCAGCAGCCCTAACCCCACCGGGATATACGAGCAGTACTTC.

V gene TRBV10-3 combines with J gene TRBJ2-7; TRBD1 agrees at 9 bases. Per the germline V gene, CDR1 is ENHRY and CDR2 is SYGVKD. The CDR3 is 14 amino acids. After removal of 6 bases from V and 6 bases from J, the junction contained 9 bases not matched to a gene. The CDR3 spells CAIRPGQGLGEQYF. The CDR3 DNA sequence: TGTGCCATCAGACCGGGACAGGGCTTAGGCGAGCAGTACTTC.

This chain joins TRBV5-6 and TRBJ2-2; 9 bases align to TRBD2. The V gene end was trimmed by 3 bases and the J gene end by 3 bases; junction bases not matched to a gene: 6. The CDR3 runs to 16 residues. The germline V gene has CDR1 SGHDT and CDR2 YYEEEE. CDR3: CASSYERGVYTGELFF. The CDR3 DNA follows: TGTGCCAGCAGCTACGAGCGGGGGGTCTACACCGGGGAGCTGTTTTTT.

This rearrangement joins TRBV4-3 to TRBJ2-2; a possible D gene is TRBD1 (6 bases). CDR1 and CDR2 (germline): LGHNA, YSLEER. CDR3 length: 17 amino acids. V was clipped by 0 bases and J by 7 bases, with 18 bases between them. The CDR3 DNA reads as TGCGCCAGCAGCCAAGATCGGCAGGGGCAGAGAGGCGGGGAGCTGTTTTTT. It yields the protein CASSQDRQGQRGGELFF.

The chain is built from TRBV28 and TRBJ1-1, with D maybe TRBD1 (6 bases). Germline assignment: CDR1 MDHEN and CDR2 SYDVKM. The ends were cut back, 4 bases at V and 1 base at J, with 10 bases in the middle. The CDR3 sequence is 14 residues long. CDR3 residues: CASSSGTKNTEAFF. The DNA for the CDR3 is TGTGCCAGCAGTTCCGGGACAAAGAACACTGAAGCTTTCTTT.

The chain couples TRBV15 to TRBJ1-2; tentative D call: TRBD1 (6 bases). The CDR3 extends over 13 amino acids. V was cut by 0 bases and J by 7 bases, with 9 bases left in between. Germline V gene data show CDR1 as LNHNV and CDR2 as YYDKDF (reference sequence). The CDR3 spells CATSRDTGCGYTF. The CDR3 region has the DNA TGTGCCACCAGCAGAGATACAGGGTGTGGCTACACCTTC.

In nucleotides, the CDR3 is TGCGCCAGCAGCTTGGTCCAGGGGGCAGGGACTGAAGCTTTCTTT. Protein sequence: CASSLVQGAGTEAFF. The rearrangement joins TRBV5-1 to TRBJ1-1; 8 bases match TRBD1. The junction had 6 bases not matched to a gene; V was cut back by 0 bases and J by 5 bases. CDR3 length: 15 residues. Germline V gene sequence: CDR1 SGHRS, CDR2 YFSETQ. Based on the CDR3 plus reference TRBV5-1 and TRBJ1-1, the full variable domain is KAGVTQTPRYLIKTRGQQVTLSCSPISGHRSVSWYQQTPGQGLQFLFEYFSETQRNKGNFPGRFSGRQFSNSRSEMNVSTLELGDSALYLCASSLVQGAGTEAFFGQGTRLTVV.